A selection of T cell receptor beta chains follows, all from one sample in a study of long-term antiretroviral therapy in people with HIV. This table comes from immunoSEQ multiplex PCR, and its TCRdb copy is limited to in-frame clones, with some not included. The sample records 20,000 or so clones, around three quarters being singletons. The material sequenced was unsorted PBMCs, taken 2.9 years after starting antiretroviral therapy. These receptors all stem from a woman in her 30s with HIV. Both conserved end residues are part of each CDR3. A D gene is named only where the DNA matches it firmly. Not every row has a clone size; where given, it reads once, few, many or a size class.

.	.	TRBV7-8	TRBJ2-3	CASSLVEDTQYF	TGTGCCAGCAGCTTAGTTGAAGATACGCAGTATTTT
.	.	TRBV29-1	TRBJ2-7	CSVELDSPYEQYF	TGCAGCGTTGAATTGGACAGTCCCTACGAGCAGTACTTC
few	TRBD1	TRBV7-6	TRBJ1-5	CASSLGQGGSNQPQHF	TGTGCCAGCAGCTTGGGACAGGGAGGAAGCAATCAGCCCCAGCATTTT
.	.	TRBV30	TRBJ1-5	CAWSVTSSSVTLINQPQHF	TGTGCCTGGAGTGTAACCTCTTCATCGGTCACACTGATCAATCAGCCCCAGCATTTT
.	.	TRBV10-3	TRBJ2-2	CAISGAVNTGELFF	TGTGCCATCAGTGGGGCGGTGAACACCGGGGAGCTGTTTTTT
.	TRBD1	TRBV18	TRBJ2-5	CASSPGTGGAETQYF	TGTGCCAGCTCACCAGGGACAGGGGGCGCCGAGACCCAGTACTTC
.	TRBD1	TRBV12-5	TRBJ2-4	CASGLGTGQGENIQYF	TGTGCTAGTGGTTTGGGAACCGGACAGGGAGAAAACATTCAGTACTTC
.	.	TRBV6-5	TRBJ1-3	CATQSFSGNTIYF	TGTGCCACCCAGTCTTTCTCTGGAAACACCATATATTTT
once	TRBD1	TRBV19	TRBJ2-2	CASSLGQGIRELFF	TGTGCCAGTAGCCTGGGACAGGGGATCCGGGAGCTGTTTTTT
.	TRBD2	TRBV2	TRBJ2-4	CASTRGGDIQYF	TGTGCCAGCACCCGGGGGGGTGACATTCAGTACTTC
.	.	TRBV13	TRBJ2-1	CASTNQGSNEQFF	TGTGCCAGCACCAATCAGGGGAGTAATGAGCAGTTCTTC
.	.	TRBV19	TRBJ1-6	CASSIVQGWSPLHF	TGTGCCAGTAGTATAGTCCAGGGGTGGTCACCCCTCCACTTT